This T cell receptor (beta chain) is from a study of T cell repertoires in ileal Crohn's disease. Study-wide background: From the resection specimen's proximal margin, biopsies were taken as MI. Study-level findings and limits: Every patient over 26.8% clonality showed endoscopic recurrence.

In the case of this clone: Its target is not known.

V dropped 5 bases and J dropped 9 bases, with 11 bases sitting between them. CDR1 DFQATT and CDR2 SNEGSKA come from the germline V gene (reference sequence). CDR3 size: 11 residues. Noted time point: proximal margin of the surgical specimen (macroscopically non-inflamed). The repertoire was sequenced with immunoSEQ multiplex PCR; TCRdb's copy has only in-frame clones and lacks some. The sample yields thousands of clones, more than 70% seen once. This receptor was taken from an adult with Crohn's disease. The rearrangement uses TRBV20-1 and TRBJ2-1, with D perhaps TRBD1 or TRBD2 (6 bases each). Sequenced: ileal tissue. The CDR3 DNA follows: TGCAGTGCTGCCTGGGGGGCTGAGCAGTTCTTC. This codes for CSAAWGAEQFF.